This T cell receptor beta chain is from a study of blood T cell repertoires in COVID-19. Recovered Cohort 3 donors showed two negative PCRs, clearance, or symptom resolution. V shed 4 bases and J shed 5 bases, with 9 bases lying between them. This CDR3 has 12 amino acids. CDR1 is MDHEN and CDR2 is SYDVKM in the germline V gene. Original processing methods: Using reference gene primer amplification, nucleated cell counts were estimated. Assay: immunoSEQ multiplex PCR; the TCRdb copy retains only in-frame clones and omits some. From that table come the V and J calls and clone size; the DNA was used to work out D and trimming. The sample holds some 400,000 clones, around 89% seen once.

This receptor was obtained from a young man who had recovered from COVID-19. The chain couples TRBV28 to TRBJ2-7; D is possibly TRBD2 (6 bases). The sample consisted of PBMCs or T cells enriched from blood (not recorded which). The CDR3 sequence: CASSSAGHEQYF. The CDR3 DNA reads TGTGCCAGCAGTTCCGCGGGGCACGAGCAGTACTTC.